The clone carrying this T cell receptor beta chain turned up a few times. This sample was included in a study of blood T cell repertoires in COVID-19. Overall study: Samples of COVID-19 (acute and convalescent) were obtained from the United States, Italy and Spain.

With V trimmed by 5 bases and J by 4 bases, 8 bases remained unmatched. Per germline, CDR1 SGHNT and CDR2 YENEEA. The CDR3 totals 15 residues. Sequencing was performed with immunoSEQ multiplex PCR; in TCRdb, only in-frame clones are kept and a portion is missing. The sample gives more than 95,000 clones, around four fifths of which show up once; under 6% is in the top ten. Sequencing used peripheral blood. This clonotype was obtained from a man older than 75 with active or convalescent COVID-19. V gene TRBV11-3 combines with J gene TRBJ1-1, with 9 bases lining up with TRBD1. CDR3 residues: CASSPGTGLATEAFF. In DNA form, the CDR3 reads TGTGCCAGCAGCCCTGGGACAGGGTTGGCCACTGAAGCTTTCTTT.